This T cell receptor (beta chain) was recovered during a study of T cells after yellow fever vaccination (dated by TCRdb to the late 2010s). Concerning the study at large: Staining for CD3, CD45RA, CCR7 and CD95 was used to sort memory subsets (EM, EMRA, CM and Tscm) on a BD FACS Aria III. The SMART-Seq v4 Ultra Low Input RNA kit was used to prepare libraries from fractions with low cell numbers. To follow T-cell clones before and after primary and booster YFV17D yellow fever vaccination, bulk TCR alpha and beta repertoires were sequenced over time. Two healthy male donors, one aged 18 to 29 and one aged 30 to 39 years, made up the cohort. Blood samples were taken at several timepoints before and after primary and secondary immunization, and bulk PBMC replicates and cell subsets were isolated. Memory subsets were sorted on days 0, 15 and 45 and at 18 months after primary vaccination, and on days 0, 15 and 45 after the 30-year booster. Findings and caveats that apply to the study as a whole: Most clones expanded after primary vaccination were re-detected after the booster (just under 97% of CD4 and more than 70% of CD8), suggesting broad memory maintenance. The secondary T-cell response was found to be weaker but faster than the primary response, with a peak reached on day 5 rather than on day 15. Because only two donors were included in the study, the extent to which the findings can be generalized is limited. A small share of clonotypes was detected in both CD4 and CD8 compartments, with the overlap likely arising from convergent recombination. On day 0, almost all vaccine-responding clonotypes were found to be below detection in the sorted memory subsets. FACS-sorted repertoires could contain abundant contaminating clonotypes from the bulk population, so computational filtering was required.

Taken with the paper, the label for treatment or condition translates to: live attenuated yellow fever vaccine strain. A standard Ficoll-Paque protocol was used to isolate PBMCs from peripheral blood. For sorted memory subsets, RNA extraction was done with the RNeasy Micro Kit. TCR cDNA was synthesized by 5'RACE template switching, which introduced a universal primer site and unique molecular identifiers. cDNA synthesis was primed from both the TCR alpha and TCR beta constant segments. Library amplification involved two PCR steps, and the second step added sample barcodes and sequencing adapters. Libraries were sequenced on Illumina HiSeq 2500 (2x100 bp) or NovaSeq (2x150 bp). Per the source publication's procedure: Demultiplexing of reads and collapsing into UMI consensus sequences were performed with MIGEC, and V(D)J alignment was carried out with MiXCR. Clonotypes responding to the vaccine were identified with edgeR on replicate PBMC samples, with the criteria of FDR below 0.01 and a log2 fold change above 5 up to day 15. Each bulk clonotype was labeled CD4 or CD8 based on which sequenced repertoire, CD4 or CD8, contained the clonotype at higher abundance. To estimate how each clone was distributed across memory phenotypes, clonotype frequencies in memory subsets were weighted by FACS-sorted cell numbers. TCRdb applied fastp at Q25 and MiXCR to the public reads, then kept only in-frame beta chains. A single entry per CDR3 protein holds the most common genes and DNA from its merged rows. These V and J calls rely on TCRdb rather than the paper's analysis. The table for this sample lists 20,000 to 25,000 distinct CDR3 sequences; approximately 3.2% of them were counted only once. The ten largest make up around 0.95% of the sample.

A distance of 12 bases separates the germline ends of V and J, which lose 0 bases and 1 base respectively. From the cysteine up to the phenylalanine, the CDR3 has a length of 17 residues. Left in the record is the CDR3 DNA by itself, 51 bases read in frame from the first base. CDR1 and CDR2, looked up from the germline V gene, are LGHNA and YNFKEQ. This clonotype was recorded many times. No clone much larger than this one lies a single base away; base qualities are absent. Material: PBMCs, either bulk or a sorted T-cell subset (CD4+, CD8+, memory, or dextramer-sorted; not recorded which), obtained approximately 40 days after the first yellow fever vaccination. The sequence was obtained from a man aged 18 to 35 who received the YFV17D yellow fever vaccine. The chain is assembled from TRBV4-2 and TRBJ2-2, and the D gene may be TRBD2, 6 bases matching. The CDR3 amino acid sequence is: CASSQEGARGNTGELFF. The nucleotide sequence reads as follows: TGTGCCAGCAGCCAAGAGGGTGCGCGGGGGAACACCGGGGAGCTGTTTTTT.